This T cell receptor (beta chain) originates from a study of blood T cell repertoires in COVID-19 (dated by TCRdb to 2020 to 2022). For context, the study as a whole: Samples covering the acute and convalescent phases of COVID-19 were provided by collaborators in the United States, Italy and Spain. Sample metadata almost always included a de-identified subject ID, COVID-19 status, age in years and sex. The prospective study material was composed of cDNA or gDNA derived from T cells, B-cell-depleted T cells, or PBMCs. Deeply sampled blood TCRbeta repertoires from subjects exposed to, actively infected with, or recovered from COVID-19 were included in the dataset. The repertoires were made available in a free public database intended to serve as a resource for research on the immune response to SARS-CoV-2. The samples were drawn from the first 160 participants of the ongoing ImmuneRACE study and from 1,254 subjects provided by 6 global collaborators. Where available, HLA class I and class II types were taken from metadata supplied by the sample provider and were not determined by assay-based typing.

The investigation overall reported the following: The quantity of clinical and demographic metadata differed by source and by participant and was supplied without curation.

Whole blood was collected in K2EDTA tubes by collaborating institutions according to the institutions' own protocols. For TCRbeta analysis, collaborator samples were shipped as frozen whole blood, as isolated PBMCs, or as DNA extracted from either sample type. TCRbeta CDR3 regions were amplified from genomic DNA by means of the immunoSEQ Assay, a bias-controlled multiplex PCR. On the authors' methods: Nucleated cell counts per sample were estimated from amplification of reference gene primers within the assay. To quantify the absolute abundance of each unique TCRbeta CDR3 rearrangement, sequence reads were collapsed and filtered. For each sample, productive Simpson clonality was calculated as the square root of Simpson's diversity index across productive rearrangements. The immuneACCESS repertoire file appears here via TCRdb, limited to in-frame rearrangements. These files lack a portion of the clones; in checked studies, under half of the deficit traces to unresolved V genes, and the cause of the others is not known. That table is the source of V, J and clone size, and D and trimming were worked out from the DNA. This sample has 100,000 to 150,000 clones in its table, and over 60% of those were observed once. Less than 2.5% of the sample lies in the top ten.

Looking up the germline V gene yields CDR1 MGHRA and CDR2 YSYEKL. From cysteine to phenylalanine, the CDR3 is 15 amino acids long. Solely the CDR3 DNA is kept, with 45 bases framed from the first base. V and J are trimmed by 3 bases and 4 bases, and the gene matches miss 6 bases of the junction. Worth noting for this clone: The clone's antigen remains unknown. Per-base quality was not reported, and no clone a single base away is much larger than it.

The receptor's source is a woman aged 70-85 years with acute or convalescent COVID-19. Sequenced sample: peripheral blood. The rearranged segments are TRBV4-1 and TRBJ1-5; 7 bases in the middle match TRBD1. The sequenced DNA: TGCGCCAGCAGCCAGGGTCCGACAGGGAATCAGCCCCAGCATTTT. Its protein reads: CASSQGPTGNQPQHF.